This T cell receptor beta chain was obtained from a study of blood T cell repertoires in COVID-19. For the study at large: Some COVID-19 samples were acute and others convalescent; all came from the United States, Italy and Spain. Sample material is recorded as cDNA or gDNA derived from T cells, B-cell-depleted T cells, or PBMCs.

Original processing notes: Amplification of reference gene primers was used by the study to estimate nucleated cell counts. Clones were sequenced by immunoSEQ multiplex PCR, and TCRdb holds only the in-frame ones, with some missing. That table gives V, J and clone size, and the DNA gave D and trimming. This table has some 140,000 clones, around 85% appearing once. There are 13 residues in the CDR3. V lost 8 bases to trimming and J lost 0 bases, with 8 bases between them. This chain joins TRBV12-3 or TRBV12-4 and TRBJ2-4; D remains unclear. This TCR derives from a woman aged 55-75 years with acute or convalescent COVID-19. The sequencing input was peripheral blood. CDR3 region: CASSSLAKNIQYF. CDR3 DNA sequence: TGTGCCAGCTCCTCACTAGCCAAAAACATTCAGTACTTC.